This T cell receptor beta chain was obtained from a study of T cells in Graves' hyperthyroidism and ophthalmopathy (dated 2019 in TCRdb). Regarding the complete study: Peripheral blood was collected at initial diagnosis, before any treatment. To identify distinguishing TCR V-J signatures, a discovery cohort of about 100 patients was used, comprising fewer than 45 with Graves' ophthalmopathy and under 60 with stable Graves' hyperthyroidism. Prospective prediction of ophthalmopathy was tested in an independent validation cohort consisting of fewer than 20 hyperthyroidism patients and approximately 16 patients who later progressed to ophthalmopathy. The 75 to 100 discovery patients were randomly split 7:3 into training and test sets. The study also compared thyroid tissue and blood T-cell repertoires from five or six Graves' hyperthyroidism patients. Following sampling, methimazole starting at 30 mg daily was given to hyperthyroidism patients, and high-dose intravenous methylprednisolone was given to ophthalmopathy patients. According to the paper, TCR Vbeta CDR3 sequencing was carried out on roughly 130 peripheral blood samples, which came from 40 to 45 ophthalmopathy, some 73 hyperthyroidism and about 17 progressor patients. General study outcomes and caveats: No statistical method was used to set the sample size in advance, and investigators knew the group allocation. Most expanded thyroid clonotypes (frequency above 0.001) were also found in blood, which suggests that blood repertoires may mirror thyroid immune responses. Ophthalmopathy was separated from stable hyperthyroidism by a 13 V-J signature model, with approximately 85% sensitivity and approximately 81% specificity obtained in cross-validation and 80%/75% obtained in testing. In validation, progression to ophthalmopathy was predicted by the model with nearly 71% sensitivity and under 85% specificity, a median of about 6.8 months before onset.

Counted from cysteine to phenylalanine, this CDR3 has 13 amino acids. Only CDR3 DNA remains: 39 bases, in frame from the first base. Trimmed from V: 2 bases; trimmed from J: 6 bases; junction bases lacking a gene match: 3. TCR beta CDR3 regions were amplified from RNA transcripts. The first round of RT-PCR for the TCR CDR3 was performed with the HTBI primer set and the Qiagen OneStep RT-PCR kit. The libraries were constructed in a second round of multiplex PCR and then size-selected and purified. The libraries were sequenced on an Illumina HiSeq2000 using paired-end 100 bp reads. The original methods were these. SOAPnuke was used to process the raw data, removing reads that contained adapters or uncalled bases, had a mean Phred below 15, or lacked an exact match to the constant primer or identifier. High-quality paired reads were merged with COPE v1.2.5, and unique nucleotide sequences were defined as clonotypes. MiTCR v1.1 was used to align the clonotypes against IMGT TRBV, TRBD and TRBJ reference segments. Only V-J combinations with frequency above 0.0001, covering 99% to 99.2% of repertoires, were analysed. A TCS score was defined as the ratio between F50 (clonal expansion) and ExV (chaos), using BLOSUM62-based TCRdist between CDR3 peptides within each V-J. Welch's t-statistics and random forest reduced several hundred V-J features to roughly 13, which were used in a naive Bayes classifier (R e1071). TCRdb trimmed the raw reads at Q25, called clones with MiXCR and kept productive beta chains. Identical CDR3 protein sequences are pooled into one entry, listed with their most common genes and DNA. TCRdb, not the original authors, processed these V and J calls. This sample lists some 770,000 distinct CDR3 sequences; approximately 16% were detected once. Together, the top ten hold 8.4% of the sample.

A patient counted as having stable Graves' hyperthyroidism if no progression to ophthalmopathy occurred over 18 months of follow-up. Hyperthyroidism patients were newly diagnosed, had a disease duration of under 2 months, and were aged 18 to 65 years. The study excluded patients with uncontrolled infections, other autoimmune diseases, pregnancy or lactation. Diagnoses were established on the basis of clinical symptoms, serum thyroxine and TRAb, thyroid ultrasound, and orbital computed tomography. PBMCs were separated from roughly 9.6 ml of fresh peripheral blood using Ficoll-Paque density gradient centrifugation. Total RNA was extracted using Trizol reagent, and RNA quality was assessed on an Agilent 2100 Bioanalyzer. This clonotype was seen at least ten times. The clone's antigen remains unknown. Base qualities are not provided; no much larger clone lies one nucleotide away.

This receptor was identified in a man aged 18 to 30 with Graves' hyperthyroidism. Sequencing was performed on blood. The rearrangement combines TRBV12-3 or TRBV12-4 with TRBJ1-1, and 7 junctional nucleotides match TRBD1. This receptor carries the CDR3 CASSLTGDSEAFF. The DNA reads as follows: TGTGCCAGCAGTTTAACAGGGGACTCTGAAGCTTTCTTT.